One and the same sample provided the 26 T cell receptor beta chains below, sequenced in a study of blood T cell repertoires in COVID-19. Libraries were prepared by immunoSEQ multiplex PCR; TCRdb keeps only in-frame clonotypes and omits some of them. The sample holds some 170,000 clones, around 82% seen once. Sequenced input: peripheral blood. The receptors originated from a man aged 60 to 69 with active or convalescent COVID-19.

The chain joins TRBV5-1 to TRBJ1-2, with 9 bases that match TRBD1. After removal of 4 bases from V and 5 bases from J, the junction contained 9 bases not matched to a gene. The germline V gene has CDR1 SGHRS and CDR2 YFSETQ. The CDR3 runs to 15 residues. The CDR3 bases are TGCGCCAGCAGCCCGACCGGGGGACAGGGATATGGCTACACCTTC. As protein: CASSPTGGQGYGYTF.

Only one count was recorded for this clone. The V call is TRBV14, the J call TRBJ1-1; D is unresolved. The CDR3 is 12 residues long. The V end was cut by 0 bases, the J end by 11 bases, with 10 bases between. CDR1 is SGHDN, CDR2 FVKESK, per germline. The CDR3 DNA reads as TGTGCCAGCAGCCAAGACAGGTCTACCGCTTTCTTT. Translating gives CASSQDRSTAFF.

This chain uses TRBV6-5 with TRBJ2-7; TRBD1 is a possible D gene (6 bases). The germline gives CDR1 MNHEY, CDR2 SVGAGI. The length of the CDR3 is 12 residues. V lost 6 bases and J lost 5, with 11 bases in between. In DNA, the CDR3 is TGTGCCAGCAGGGACAGCCCCCACGAGCAGTACTTC. This sequence encodes CASRDSPHEQYF.

This chain joins TRBV6-5 and TRBJ2-6, with D perhaps TRBD1 (5 bases). Germline V gene sequence: CDR1 MNHEY, CDR2 SVGAGI. V lost 4 bases and J lost 0, with 7 bases in between. The CDR3 has 15 amino acids. The CDR3: CASSSRVSGANVLTF. CDR3 coding DNA: TGTGCCAGCAGTTCCAGGGTCTCTGGGGCCAACGTCCTGACTTTC.

The chain employs TRBV28 and TRBJ2-7; 13 nucleotides line up with TRBD2. Losses at the gene ends were 7 bases for V and 7 bases for J; bases not matched to a gene: 4. Germline values: CDR1 MDHEN, CDR2 SYDVKM. CDR3 size: 13 residues. CDR3 nucleotides: TGTGCCAGCATGACTAGCGGGAGGAGAGAGCAGTACTTC. As protein: CASMTSGRREQYF.

The CDR3: CASSYNSGGDTDTQYF. DNA for the CDR3: TGTGCCAGCAGTTACAATAGCGGGGGTGATACAGATACGCAGTATTTT. J is TRBJ2-3 and V is TRBV6-5, with 9 nucleotides matching TRBD2. The CDR3 covers 16 residues. From germline, CDR1 is MNHEY and CDR2 SVGAGI. V dropped 2 bases and J dropped 3; count of bases not matched to a gene: 6.

The V call is TRBV10-1, the J call TRBJ1-1; D perhaps matches TRBD1 (5 bases). The germline CDR1 and CDR2 sequences are WNHNN and SYGVQD (reference sequence). Trimming shortened V by 2 bases and J by 1 base, and 14 bases separated the two germline ends. CDR3 length equals 16 residues. The CDR3 DNA follows: TGCGCCAGCAGTGAGCCGGTTGGGGGGGGGAACACTGAAGCTTTCTTT. This sequence encodes CASSEPVGGGNTEAFF.

The chain employs TRBV2 and TRBJ1-5; D call uncertain. CDR1 and CDR2 from the germline V gene are SNHLY and FYNNEI. V was clipped by 2 bases and J by 0 bases, with 5 bases between them. CDR3 length: 14 residues. The CDR3 sequence: CASSELLSNQPQHF. Here the CDR3 DNA reads TGTGCCAGCAGTGAATTACTTAGCAATCAGCCCCAGCATTTT.

The V gene is TRBV27, the J gene TRBJ1-3; D is unresolved. This CDR3 contains 12 residues. V was shortened by 5 bases and J by 3 bases, with 5 bases between the two germline ends. Germline CDR1 MNHEY, CDR2 SMNVEV (reference sequence). This CDR3 is CASSAGGNTIYF. CDR3 sequence (DNA): TGTGCCAGCAGTGCAGGTGGAAACACCATATATTTT.

The chain is built from TRBV28 and TRBJ1-5; TRBD1 is a possible D gene (6 bases). The CDR3 is 17 residues long. V dropped 6 bases and J dropped 0 bases, with 18 bases sitting between them. CDR1 MDHEN and CDR2 SYDVKM come from the germline V gene. CDR3 protein: CASSPRGSRYSNQPQHF. CDR3 in DNA: TGTGCCAGCAGCCCCAGGGGTTCTAGATATAGCAATCAGCCCCAGCATTTT. Looking up the rest from reference TRBV28 and TRBJ1-5 gives the full variable domain: DVKVTQSSRYLVKRTGEKVFLECVQDMDHENMFWYRQDPGLGLRLIYFSYDVKMKEKGDIPEGYSVSREKKERFSLILESASTNQTSMYLCASSPRGSRYSNQPQHFGDGTRLSIL.

This chain joins TRBV5-1 and TRBJ1-6, with 9 positions matching TRBD1. V was pared by 1 base and J by 16 bases, with 6 bases of the junction left unmatched. There are 13 residues in the CDR3. Germline V gives CDR1 SGHRS, CDR2 YFSETQ. CDR3 DNA: TGCGCCAGCAGCTTGAGTGGGGGACAGGGTCTCCACTTT. Protein sequence: CASSLSGGQGLHF.

The chain recombines TRBV5-1 with TRBJ2-1; 10 bases fit TRBD1. The CDR3 contains 14 residues. Germline CDR1 and CDR2: SGHRS and YFSETQ. V lost 7 bases and J lost 6; bases outside the gene matches: 7. The CDR3 region is CASLRDRGVNEQFF. DNA for the CDR3: TGCGCCAGCCTCCGGGACAGGGGCGTCAATGAGCAGTTCTTC.

V gene TRBV18 combines with J gene TRBJ2-1; 12 nucleotides match TRBD2. Germline V CDR1 and CDR2: KGHSH, LQKENI. The CDR3 spans 17 residues. V lost 5 bases to trimming and J lost 9 bases; unmatched junction nucleotides: 14. Written as DNA, the CDR3 is TGTGCCAGCTCATCGCCATACCTAGCGGGAGGGCGGGGTGAGCAGTTCTTC. Its translation: CASSSPYLAGGRGEQFF.

The chain uses TRBV2 and TRBJ2-5; 7 bases line up with TRBD1. Germline CDR1 and CDR2: SNHLY and FYNNEI. This CDR3 contains 15 residues. With V trimmed by 6 bases and J by 0 bases, 7 bases remained unmatched. The DNA of the CDR3 is TGTGCCAGCAGGGGGAAGGGGGCGTACCAAGAGACCCAGTACTTC. This codes for CASRGKGAYQETQYF.

The V gene is TRBV25-1, the J gene TRBJ1-2; 9 bases line up with TRBD1. The CDR3 is 13 amino acids. Germline CDR1 and CDR2: MGHDK and SYGVNS. V dropped 7 bases and J dropped 6; count of bases not matched to a gene: 6. CDR3 sequence (DNA): TGTGCCAGCACCGAGGGACAGGGTCATGGCTACACCTTC. Protein product: CASTEGQGHGYTF.

The chain links TRBV9 to TRBJ2-1; 7 bases align to TRBD2. CDR1 SGDLS and CDR2 YYNGEE come from the germline V gene. With 0 bases clipped from V and 3 bases from J, the junction kept 3 bases outside the gene matches. CDR3 length: 15 amino acids. For the CDR3, the DNA is TGTGCCAGCAGCGTAGAAGCGGGGATCTACAATGAGCAGTTCTTC. It specifies CASSVEAGIYNEQFF.

The rearrangement uses TRBV20-1 and TRBJ2-7, with D possibly matching TRBD1 (5 bases). The germline CDR1 and CDR2 sequences are DFQATT and SNEGSKA (reference sequence). This CDR3 has 13 residues. Deletions cut 3 bases from V and 5 bases from J, with 14 bases between. CDR3 nucleotides: TGCAGTGCTAGTCGTGGGGCGCGGAACGAGCAGTACTTC. It specifies CSASRGARNEQYF.

V is TRBV4-2 and J is TRBJ1-5, with 8 bases lining up with TRBD1. V lost 0 bases, J lost 0 bases, and 4 bases stayed unmatched. The CDR3 is made up of 17 amino acids. Germline V gene sequence: CDR1 LGHNA, CDR2 YNFKEQ. The CDR3 region is CASSQDATGDSNQPQHF. The CDR3 DNA reads as TGTGCCAGCAGCCAAGATGCGACAGGGGATAGCAATCAGCCCCAGCATTTT.

The rearrangement joins TRBV18 to TRBJ2-3; 12 nucleotides match TRBD2. V was clipped by 4 bases and J by 0 bases; unmatched bases: 2. The germline gives CDR1 KGHSH, CDR2 LQKENI. The CDR3 runs to 16 residues. The DNA of the CDR3 is TGTGCCAGCTCACGAGGACTAGCGGGAAGCACAGATACGCAGTATTTT. This sequence encodes CASSRGLAGSTDTQYF.

This sequence joins TRBV11-2 and TRBJ2-7; D perhaps matches TRBD1 (6 bases). The V end lost 4 bases, the J end lost 0 bases, and 19 bases lay between the germline ends. CDR3 length: 17 amino acids. The germline V gene has CDR1 SGHAT and CDR2 FQNNGV. CDR3 DNA sequence: TGTGCCAGCAGCTCCCCTCAGGGGAGCAGACACTCCTACGAGCAGTACTTC. Translated, it gives CASSSPQGSRHSYEQYF.

V and J are TRBV5-1 and TRBJ2-3; TRBD2 might be the D (5 bases). The CDR3 covers 14 residues. Germline CDR1 SGHRS, CDR2 YFSETQ. Trimming cost V 4 bases and J 2 bases, with 11 bases left between them. The CDR3 loop reads CASSPSAVTDTQYF. The CDR3 DNA reads as TGCGCCAGCAGCCCCTCAGCGGTCACAGATACGCAGTATTTT.

V usage is TRBV14 and J usage is TRBJ2-5, with 11 positions matching TRBD2. The CDR3 consists of 17 residues. V was pared by 0 bases and J by 0 bases, with 3 bases of the junction left unmatched. Looked up from germline, CDR1 is SGHDN and CDR2 is FVKESK. In nucleotides, the CDR3 is TGTGCCAGCAGCCAAGATCGACTAGCGGGGTACCAAGAGACCCAGTACTTC. Amino acids: CASSQDRLAGYQETQYF.

The rearrangement links TRBV27 to TRBJ2-3, with no clear D. Trimming shortened V by 3 bases and J by 4 bases, and 8 bases separated the two germline ends. Germline V gene sequence: CDR1 MNHEY, CDR2 SMNVEV (reference sequence). The CDR3 spans 13 residues. The CDR3 DNA is TGTGCCAGCAGTTTGGCAGAAGCAGATACGCAGTATTTT. Translating it yields CASSLAEADTQYF.

The sample holds a few counts of this clone. This chain uses TRBV5-4 with TRBJ1-2; TRBD1 is a possible D gene (6 bases). V was pared by 1 base and J by 8 bases, with 21 bases between. Germline V gene data show CDR1 as SGHNT and CDR2 as YYREEE (reference sequence). CDR3 size: 16 residues. This CDR3 reads CASSLNGRGRFGGYTF. CDR3 bases: TGTGCCAGCAGCTTGAACGGCAGGGGAAGGTTCGGGGGCTACACCTTC.

The chain is built from TRBV15 and TRBJ2-5; 8 bases map to TRBD1. This CDR3 contains 17 residues. Looked up from germline, CDR1 is LNHNV and CDR2 is YYDKDF (reference sequence). V shed 3 bases, J shed 5 bases, and the junction held 14 bases outside the gene matches. CDR3 in amino acids: CATSSLFSGGARETQYF. In DNA form, the CDR3 reads TGTGCCACCAGCAGTCTCTTCTCAGGGGGCGCGAGGGAGACCCAGTACTTC.

This chain connects TRBV7-2 to TRBJ1-1; 7 bases line up with TRBD1. Germline CDR1 SGHTA, CDR2 FQGNSA. The V gene end was trimmed by 5 bases and the J gene end by 2 bases; junction bases not matched to a gene: 5. CDR3 length: 14 amino acids. The CDR3 DNA is TGTGCCAGCAGCCCCGGGACAGAAAACACTGAAGCTTTCTTT. It translates to CASSPGTENTEAFF.